Below, 10 T cell receptor beta chains from the same sample are listed, as sequenced in a study of T cells expressing NK-cell markers. From the 5' RACE reads, TCRdb lists one entry per CDR3 protein and no DNA. The sample has about 260,000 distinct CDR3 sequences. The source material was blood T cells: a sorted CD56 or NKG2C T cell subset, CD4+ or CD8+ T cells, or bulk PBMC T cells (not recorded which). Receptors originate from a man between 18 and 35 years old in good health.

CDR3 sequence: CSGYRVTEAFF. This rearrangement joins TRBV29-1 to TRBJ1-1; TCRdb gives TRBD1 as the D gene, but with no DNA this cannot be confirmed. The CDR3 totals 11 residues. Germline values: CDR1 SQVTM, CDR2 ANQGSEA.

The chain employs TRBV4-2 and TRBJ2-7. Germline V lookup: CDR1 LGHNA, CDR2 YNFKEQ. CDR3 length equals 16 residues. CDR3 region: CASSPGGSGSSYEQYF.

The V and J genes are TRBV12-3 or TRBV12-4 and TRBJ2-1; lacking DNA, the TRBD2 call made by TCRdb goes unchecked. The CDR3 contains 16 residues. This CDR3 reads CASSRGVSGPYDEQFF.

The chain combines TRBV25-1 with TRBJ2-1. Germline assignment: CDR1 MGHDK and CDR2 SYGVNS. The CDR3 is 14 residues long. CDR3 sequence: CASSEIRPNNEQFF.

V usage is TRBV20-1 and J usage is TRBJ2-5; TCRdb selects TRBD1, and the lack of DNA leaves this call unchecked. This CDR3 region has 16 residues. Germline assignment: CDR1 DFQATT and CDR2 SNEGSKA (reference sequence). The CDR3 loop is CSARDRPGQGKETQYF.

V and J are TRBV29-1 and TRBJ2-2; lacking DNA, the TRBD1 call made by TCRdb goes unchecked. The CDR3 is made up of 11 amino acids. Germline V CDR1 and CDR2: SQVTM, ANQGSEA. CDR3 loop: CSVGTVGELFF.

The chain recombines TRBV12-3 or TRBV12-4 with TRBJ2-5; there is no DNA to check the TCRdb D call of TRBD1. CDR3 length: 14 residues. The chain's CDR3 is CASGGGLLGETQYF.

The chain uses TRBV24-1 and TRBJ2-1; TCRdb proposes TRBD1, but this gene call is untestable without DNA. The germline V gene has CDR1 KGHDR and CDR2 SFDVKD. This CDR3 is built from 15 residues. The chain's CDR3 is CATSDLGTGYNEQFF.

The chain is built from TRBV12-3 or TRBV12-4 and TRBJ2-1; TCRdb's D gene call, TRBD2, goes unchecked for lack of DNA. This CDR3 has 19 residues. The CDR3 reads CASSFGLAGAPTLNNEQFF.

This chain connects TRBV7-2 to TRBJ2-7; the TRBD1 assignment by TCRdb is unverifiable without DNA. Germline V CDR1 and CDR2: SGHTA, FQGNSA. The CDR3 runs 17 residues. The CDR3 loop reads CASSLVGAGGVSREQYF.